The 6 T cell receptor beta chains listed next were all sequenced from one sample in a study of shared clonotypes between healthy human individuals. Only in-frame clones appear in the TCRdb table, and some are missing; sequencing was by immunoSEQ multiplex PCR. The sample includes 2.5 million or so clones, around nine tenths seen only once; the top ten take about 0.13%. Sequenced sample: naive CD4+ T cells sorted from blood. Sample subset: CD45RA+ positively selected. These receptors were obtained from a man between 18 and 35 years old in good health.

This clone was found once. The CDR3 loop reads CASSLDASSTDTQYF. DNA for the CDR3: TGTGCCAGCAGCTTAGATGCGTCTAGCACAGATACGCAGTATTTT. The rearrangement joins TRBV11-3 to TRBJ2-3; no definite D call. Germline CDR1 reads SGHNT; CDR2 reads YENEEA. The CDR3 sequence is 15 residues long. V lost 0 bases and J lost 0, with 7 bases in between.

The chain combines TRBV11-3 with TRBJ2-7; 7 bases map to TRBD1. Germline V gives CDR1 SGHNT, CDR2 YENEEA. With 5 bases clipped from V and 3 bases from J, the junction kept 7 bases outside the gene matches. The CDR3 consists of 14 residues. The CDR3 DNA follows: TGTGCCAGCAGCCGGCGGACAGGAGACTACGAGCAGTACTTC. As protein: CASSRRTGDYEQYF.

The chain combines TRBV5-1 with TRBJ2-7; 10 bases align to TRBD2. This CDR3 is built from 17 residues. With 1 base clipped from V and 3 bases from J, the junction kept 10 bases outside the gene matches. CDR1 SGHRS and CDR2 YFSETQ come from the germline V gene. In nucleotides, the CDR3 is TGCGCCAGCAGCTTGATTAGCGGGAGGATGGGGGACTACGAGCAGTACTTC. Translation gives CASSLISGRMGDYEQYF.

This sequence joins TRBV18 and TRBJ2-1, with TRBD2 matching 8 bases. The V segment lost 0 bases and the J segment 7 bases; nucleotides outside the gene matches: 17. The CDR3 is 19 residues long. Germline CDR1 KGHSH, CDR2 LQKENI. The CDR3 DNA is TGTGCCAGCTCACCACCTTTGGCAGCCAAAGCGGGAGCAGGGAATGAGCAGTTCTTC. It translates to CASSPPLAAKAGAGNEQFF.

Comments on this clone: An end of the junction does not agree with germline; a read error may underlie this. This specimen includes other DNA sequences encoding the same CDR3. The chain uses TRBV5-8 and TRBJ1-1; D possibly corresponds to TRBD1 (5 bases). In germline, CDR1 is SGHTS, CDR2 YDEGEE. CDR3 length equals 14 residues. This CDR3 reads CASRLGTGNTEAFF. The CDR3 bases are TGTGCCAGCAGGTTGGGGACGGGGAACACTGAAGCTTTCTTT.

The chain couples TRBV27 to TRBJ1-2; D is perhaps TRBD1 (6 bases). The germline V and J ends were trimmed by 5 bases and 8 bases, with 15 bases remaining between them. This CDR3 has 13 amino acids. Germline V lookup: CDR1 MNHEY, CDR2 SMNVEV (reference sequence). In DNA form, the CDR3 reads TGTGCCAGCAGTAGCGCCCAGGGGTTAGGCTACACCTTC. Residues: CASSSAQGLGYTF.